Below, 17 T cell receptor beta chains from the same sample are listed, as sequenced in a study of early T cells in non-severe SARS-CoV-2 infection. One entry per CDR3 protein, called by TCRdb with MiXCR from the 5' RACE reads. Here the sample spans about 26,000 distinct CDR3 sequences, roughly 5.4% being singletons. Sequencing was performed on whole blood. These TCRs come from an adult who was a healthcare worker with PCR-confirmed SARS-CoV-2 infection or an uninfected control (not recorded which).

CDR3 protein: CASSLGLTAGDTQYF. CDR3 nucleotide sequence: TGTGCCAGCAGCTTAGGATTGACAGCCGGAGATACGCAGTATTTT. The chain uses TRBV11-3 and TRBJ2-3; D is possibly TRBD1 (5 bases). The CDR3 extends over 15 amino acids. V lost 1 base to trimming and J lost 5 bases, with 13 bases between them. From germline, CDR1 is SGHNT and CDR2 YENEEA. Supplemented by reference TRBV11-3 and TRBJ2-3, the full variable domain reads EAGVVQSPRYKIIEKKQPVAFWCNPISGHNTLYWYLQNLGQGPELLIRYENEEAVDDSQLPKDRFSAERLKGVDSTLKIQPAELGDSAVYLCASSLGLTAGDTQYFGPGTRLTVL.

The chain combines TRBV10-3 with TRBJ2-5; D uncertain. This CDR3 has 13 amino acids. The germline CDR1 and CDR2 sequences are ENHRY and SYGVKD. The V end lost 3 bases, the J end lost 3 bases, and 8 bases lay between the germline ends. The CDR3 spells CAISDLREETQYF. DNA of the CDR3: TGTGCCATCAGTGATCTCAGAGAAGAGACCCAGTACTTC.

This clonotype was observed at least ten times. The genes are TRBV18 and TRBJ1-3, with 7 bases lining up with TRBD1. V gave up 5 bases and J gave up 0 bases; unmatched junction bases: 7. The CDR3 spans 16 residues. Looked up from germline, CDR1 is KGHSH and CDR2 is LQKENI. As DNA, the CDR3 is TGTGCCAGCTCAACCGGACAGGCCTCCTCTGGAAACACCATATATTTT. Encoded protein: CASSTGQASSGNTIYF.

This clonotype was seen repeatedly, ten times or more. This chain connects TRBV7-7 to TRBJ2-1; possibly TRBD2 for D (6 bases). The V gene lost 8 bases and the J gene lost 7 bases, with 15 bases spanning the gap. Germline CDR1 is SSHAT and CDR2 is FNYEAQ (reference sequence). The CDR3 is 13 amino acids. Here the CDR3 reads CASARQGGNEQFF. The CDR3 DNA reads as TGTGCCAGCGCCAGGCAGGGAGGTAATGAGCAGTTCTTC.

Ten or more counts support this clonotype. This chain joins TRBV27 and TRBJ2-7; D might be TRBD2 (5 bases). The V end lost 6 bases, the J end lost 0 bases, and 18 bases lay between the germline ends. The CDR3 spans 16 residues. CDR1 MNHEY and CDR2 SMNVEV come from the germline V gene (reference sequence). The CDR3 DNA sequence: TGTGCCAGCAGGGCCGCCTTGTCCACTAGCTCCTACGAGCAGTACTTC. It translates to CASRAALSTSSYEQYF.

At least ten counts were recorded for this clonotype. This chain links TRBV10-2 with TRBJ1-2; D remains unclear. The germline V gene has CDR1 WSHSY and CDR2 SAAADI. Trimming shortened V by 7 bases and J by 3 bases, and 12 bases separated the two germline ends. This CDR3 spans 13 amino acids. The CDR3: CASKQQVDYGYTF. The CDR3 nucleotides read TGCGCCAGCAAACAGCAGGTAGACTATGGCTACACCTTC.

In its sample, this clonotype was seen many times. This sequence joins TRBV20-1 and TRBJ2-1, with D unclear. CDR3 length: 15 residues. Trimming cost V 6 bases and J 2 bases, with 17 bases left between them. Germline CDR1 is DFQATT and CDR2 is SNEGSKA (reference sequence). CDR3 nucleotide sequence: TGCAGTGCAGCTCCCCCTCCAGGAGCCTACAATGAGCAGTTCTTC. Translation: CSAAPPPGAYNEQFF.

This clonotype came up a few times. CDR3 loop: CATIQFSYNEQFF. CDR3 DNA sequence: TGTGCCACCATACAGTTCTCCTACAATGAGCAGTTCTTC. This chain uses TRBV28 with TRBJ2-1; D call uncertain. V was trimmed by 10 bases and J by 0 bases, leaving 10 bases between them. The CDR3 has 13 residues. Looked up from germline, CDR1 is MDHEN and CDR2 is SYDVKM. The full variable domain, rest sourced from reference TRBV28 and TRBJ2-1, is DVKVTQSSRYLVKRTGEKVFLECVQDMDHENMFWYRQDPGLGLRLIYFSYDVKMKEKGDIPEGYSVSREKKERFSLILESASTNQTSMYLCATIQFSYNEQFFGPGTRLTVL.

This clonotype has just a few counts. J is TRBJ2-3 and V is TRBV7-9; D possibly corresponds to TRBD2 (5 bases). The germline V gene encodes CDR1 SEHNR and CDR2 FQNEAQ (reference sequence). The V and J ends lost 2 bases and 1 base respectively, with 10 bases between them. The CDR3 extends over 15 amino acids. CDR3 region: CASSLPGSGTDTQYF. DNA of the CDR3: TGTGCCAGCAGCTTACCGGGAAGCGGCACAGATACGCAGTATTTT.

The chain couples TRBV5-1 to TRBJ1-5; TRBD1 is a possible D gene (5 bases). Trimming took 4 bases from V and 3 from J, leaving 20 bases between them. The CDR3 loop spans 17 amino acids. Germline V gene lookup returns CDR1 SGHRS and CDR2 YFSETQ. The CDR3 reads CASSPRPWGDSNQPQHF. The CDR3 nucleotides are TGCGCCAGCAGCCCACGCCCTTGGGGGGATTCCAATCAGCCCCAGCATTTT.

This clonotype has a count of ten or more. V gene TRBV4-1 combines with J gene TRBJ2-5, with D uncertain. V was trimmed by 1 base and J by 6 bases, leaving 6 bases between them. The length of the CDR3 is 12 residues. CDR1 is MGHRA, CDR2 YSYEKL, per germline. The CDR3 region has the DNA TGCGCCAGCAGCCAAGTGGGCCAGACCCAGTACTTC. Translation gives CASSQVGQTQYF.

This clonotype was observed many times. The chain carries TRBV6-6 and TRBJ2-5; TRBD1 or TRBD2 may be the D gene (5 bases each). Germline-derived CDR1 and CDR2 are MNHNY and SVGAGI (reference sequence). The CDR3 loop spans 13 amino acids. The V gene lost 8 bases and the J gene lost 4 bases, with 14 bases spanning the gap. The CDR3 sequence is CASSGGAGETQYF. CDR3 in DNA: TGTGCCAGCTCTGGGGGAGCAGGAGAGACCCAGTACTTC.

In its sample, this clonotype was seen many times. The chain is built from TRBV7-2 and TRBJ2-3; D remains ambiguous. Trimming pared 3 bases from V and 2 bases from J, leaving 21 bases between. Germline loops: CDR1 SGHTA, CDR2 FQGNSA. This CDR3 contains 18 residues. This CDR3 is CASSFSPRAPLFTDTQYF. The CDR3 coding sequence is TGTGCCAGCAGCTTTAGCCCCCGGGCCCCCTTATTCACAGATACGCAGTATTTT.

This clonotype was seen at least ten times. This sequence joins TRBV9 and TRBJ2-2; 8 positions agree with TRBD1. The CDR3 consists of 15 residues. The germline V gene has CDR1 SGDLS and CDR2 YYNGEE. V gave up 4 bases and J gave up 4 bases; unmatched junction bases: 6. The CDR3 sequence is CASSTDRGATGELFF. The CDR3 DNA reads as TGTGCCAGCAGCACCGACAGGGGTGCCACCGGGGAGCTGTTTTTT. Together with reference TRBV9 and TRBJ2-2, the CDR3 gives the full variable domain: DSGVTQTPKHLITATGQRVTLRCSPRSGDLSVYWYQQSLDQGLQFLIQYYNGEERAKGNILERFSAQQFPDLHSELNLSSLELGDSALYFCASSTDRGATGELFFGEGSRLTVL.

Many counts were recorded for this clonotype. This chain links TRBV13 with TRBJ2-4; 7 bases fit TRBD1. The germline V gene encodes CDR1 PRHDT and CDR2 FYEKMQ (reference sequence). The trim removed 4 bases at V and 8 bases at J, leaving 14 bases unmatched. The CDR3 consists of 16 residues. The CDR3 here is CASSSRWLQGSYIQYF. DNA of the CDR3: TGTGCCAGCAGCTCCCGTTGGTTACAGGGGTCGTACATTCAGTACTTC.

In its sample, this clonotype was seen many times. The chain uses TRBV10-2 and TRBJ2-2, with 9 nucleotides matching TRBD2. Losses at the gene ends were 7 bases for V and 3 bases for J; bases not matched to a gene: 3. Germline assignment: CDR1 WSHSY and CDR2 SAAADI. This CDR3 comprises 14 residues. The CDR3 loop is CASTIAGDTGELFF. For the CDR3, the DNA is TGCGCCAGCACAATAGCGGGAGACACCGGGGAGCTGTTTTTT.

This clonotype was counted ten times or more. The chain is built from TRBV2 and TRBJ1-1; D call uncertain. The CDR3 consists of 12 residues. Looked up from germline, CDR1 is SNHLY and CDR2 is FYNNEI. The V end was cut by 6 bases, the J end by 5 bases, with 10 bases between. The CDR3 spells CASRASRTEAFF. In DNA, the CDR3 is TGTGCCAGCAGGGCCAGTCGAACTGAAGCTTTCTTT.